The clone carrying this TCR beta chain showed up many times. The target antigen is unknown. The data are from a study of regulatory T cells in long-lasting Graves disease. General observations from the study: Whereas new patients shared about 980 public clonotypes, persistent patients shared more, at under 3,500. Because few samples were included, accuracy may have been lower.

Arm-PCR of CDR3 regions with iRepertoire HTBI primers generated TCR beta libraries. TCRdb analysed the multiplex PCR reads with MiXCR anew, one entry per CDR3 protein. The data show 550,000 to 700,000 distinct CDR3 sequences, around 16% seen once. CDR1 is DFQATT, CDR2 SNEGSKA, per germline (reference sequence). Trimming removed 3 bases from V and 4 bases from J, with 15 bases in between. This CDR3 has 14 amino acids. Regarding time point: newly diagnosed GD, antithyroid drugs for less than 3 months. Extracted RNA from PBMCs served as the source of the TCR library. An endocrinology department in Xi'an, China, supplied the patients. This same sample was also taken into another study, of T cells in Graves' hyperthyroidism and ophthalmopathy. That investigation notes: A first-round RT-PCR of the TCR CDR3 used the HTBI primer set.

The receptor was isolated from a man aged 18 to 29 with Graves disease. The rearrangement links TRBV20-1 to TRBJ1-1, with D possibly matching TRBD1 (5 bases). Sequencing was performed on peripheral blood mononuclear cells (PBMCs), taken at new diagnosis, from a patient treated with antithyroid drugs. CDR3 amino acids: CSARTAGRGTEAFF. CDR3 nucleotide sequence: TGCAGTGCTAGGACGGCGGGGAGGGGCACTGAAGCTTTCTTT.